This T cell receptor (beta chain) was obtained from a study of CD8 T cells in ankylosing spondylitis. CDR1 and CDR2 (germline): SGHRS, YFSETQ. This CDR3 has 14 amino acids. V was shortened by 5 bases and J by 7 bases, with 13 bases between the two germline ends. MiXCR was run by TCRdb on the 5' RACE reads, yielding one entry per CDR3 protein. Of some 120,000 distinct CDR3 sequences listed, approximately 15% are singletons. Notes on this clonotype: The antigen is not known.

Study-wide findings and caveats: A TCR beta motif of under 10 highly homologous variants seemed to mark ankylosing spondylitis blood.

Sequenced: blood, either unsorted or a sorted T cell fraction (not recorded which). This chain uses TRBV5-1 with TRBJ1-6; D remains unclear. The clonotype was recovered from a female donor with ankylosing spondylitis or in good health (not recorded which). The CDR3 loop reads CASRTTETNSPLHF. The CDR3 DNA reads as TGCGCCAGCAGAACTACAGAGACAAATTCACCCCTCCACTTT.